Each of the 13 T cell receptor beta chains below was sequenced from the same sample in a study of CD8 T cells in Susac syndrome. RNA was extracted with the RNeasy kit, and a quantity of roughly 0.45 to 1 ug was reverse transcribed using random hexamers. From the immunoSEQ multiplex PCR reads, TCRdb called clonotypes with MiXCR, one entry per CDR3 protein. The table includes just over 150,000 distinct CDR3 sequences, over 85% detected once. The specimen sequenced was CD8+ T cells from PBMCs. These receptors originate from a human donor with multiple sclerosis.

The chain uses TRBV2 and TRBJ2-7, with D hard to call. Looked up from germline, CDR1 is SNHLY and CDR2 is FYNNEI. This CDR3 has 9 residues. V was trimmed by 10 bases and J by 6 bases, leaving 7 bases between them. This chain's CDR3 is CATSSEQYF. For the CDR3, the DNA is TGTGCCACCTCAAGCGAGCAGTACTTC.

This CDR3 is CACDLQGEMTEAFF. Here the CDR3 DNA reads TGTGCCTGCGACCTCCAGGGGGAAATGACTGAAGCTTTCTTT. The chain joins TRBV30 to TRBJ1-1; 7 bases fit TRBD1. Trimming at V came to 6 bases and at J to 5 bases, leaving 12 bases not matched to a gene. This CDR3 is built from 14 residues. Germline V CDR1 and CDR2: GTSNPN, SVGIG (reference sequence).

V usage is TRBV4-1 and J usage is TRBJ1-1, with D hard to call. Per the germline V gene, CDR1 is MGHRA and CDR2 is YSYEKL. The V and J ends lost 1 base and 6 bases respectively, with 12 bases between them. The CDR3 totals 14 residues. The DNA for the CDR3 is TGCGCCAGCAGCCAAGCCGCCTCGAGCGCTGAAGCTTTCTTT. It encodes CASSQAASSAEAFF.

This chain connects TRBV27 to TRBJ1-2; D is possibly TRBD1 (6 bases). CDR1 is MNHEY and CDR2 is SMNVEV in the germline V gene (reference sequence). The V end lost 2 bases, the J end lost 6 bases, and 16 bases lay between the germline ends. This CDR3 is built from 15 residues. Written as DNA, the CDR3 is TGTGCCAGCAGTTTAGTCCGGGGGGCCAGAGATGGCTACACCTTC. Translation: CASSLVRGARDGYTF.

The J gene is TRBJ1-5, the V gene TRBV30; no reliable D call. Germline V gene lookup returns CDR1 GTSNPN and CDR2 SVGIG (reference sequence). The CDR3 length is 12 residues. Deletions cut 4 bases from V and 6 bases from J, with 10 bases between. In DNA form, the CDR3 reads TGTGCCTGGAATACCGGCCGTCAGCCCCAGCATTTT. This encodes CAWNTGRQPQHF.

The chain recombines TRBV28 with TRBJ2-3; D may match TRBD1 or TRBD2 (5 bases each). The V end was cut by 6 bases, the J end by 1 base, with 20 bases between. CDR1 MDHEN and CDR2 SYDVKM come from the germline V gene. CDR3 size: 17 residues. Written as DNA, the CDR3 is TGTGCCAGCAGATCCCCCGGGGCGCGATCGGGCACAGATACGCAGTATTTT. The encoded protein is CASRSPGARSGTDTQYF.

This rearrangement joins TRBV12-3 or TRBV12-4 to TRBJ2-2; 7 bases agree with TRBD1. This CDR3 has 15 amino acids. V shed 7 bases, J shed 1 base, and the junction held 6 bases outside the gene matches. The CDR3 here is CASNGDRENTGELFF. DNA of the CDR3: TGTGCCAGCAACGGAGACAGGGAGAACACCGGGGAGCTGTTTTTT.

The V call is TRBV12-3 or TRBV12-4, the J call TRBJ1-2, with D perhaps matching TRBD1 (5 bases). Trimming shortened V by 6 bases and J by 8 bases, and 13 bases separated the two germline ends. CDR3 length: 12 amino acids. In DNA, the CDR3 is TGTGCCAGCAGGATAAGGACACTCGGCTACACCTTC. Translation gives CASRIRTLGYTF.

The chain links TRBV29-1 to TRBJ2-6; TRBD1 is a possible D gene (5 bases). The CDR3 runs 18 residues. Trimming cost V 1 base and J 0 bases, with 16 bases left between them. Germline CDR1 reads SQVTM; CDR2 reads ANQGSEA. This CDR3 reads CSVEVSTAELSGANVLTF. The CDR3 DNA is TGCAGCGTTGAAGTTTCGACAGCAGAACTCTCTGGGGCCAACGTCCTGACTTTC.

The rearrangement uses TRBV29-1 and TRBJ2-7; TRBD1 might be the D (6 bases). Germline CDR1 SQVTM, CDR2 ANQGSEA. V lost 4 bases and J lost 0, with 19 bases in between. The CDR3 sequence is 16 residues long. CDR3 bases: TGCAGCGTTGGGGGCGACAGGCTCAAGAGCTCCTACGAGCAGTACTTC. It yields the protein CSVGGDRLKSSYEQYF.

This clonotype was seen ten or more times. Mismatch with germline at one junction end may stem from a read error. The rearrangement links TRBV5-1 to TRBJ2-7; no reliable D call. Germline loops: CDR1 SGHRS, CDR2 YFSETQ. This CDR3 is 11 amino acids long. The CDR3 region is CASSFSYEQYF. The CDR3, as DNA: TGTGCCAGCAGCTTCTCCTACGAGCAGTACTTC.

This clonotype was detected only once. The chain links TRBV12-5 to TRBJ2-2, with D unclear. The germline gives CDR1 LGHNT, CDR2 FRNRAP. V lost 8 bases and J lost 5, with 6 bases in between. This CDR3 spans 11 amino acids. The CDR3 is CASYGTGELFF. CDR3 DNA: TGTGCTAGTTATGGTACCGGGGAGCTGTTTTTT. The variable domain in full, with the rest retrieved from reference TRBV12-5 and TRBJ2-2, is DARVTQTPRHKVTEMGQEVTMRCQPILGHNTVFWYRQTMMQGLELLAYFRNRAPLDDSGMPKDRFSAEMPDATLATLKIQPSEPRDSAVYFCASYGTGELFFGEGSRLTVL.

The J gene is TRBJ2-5, the V gene TRBV7-9; D remains ambiguous. CDR1 and CDR2 (germline): SEHNR, FQNEAQ (reference sequence). The V end lost 4 bases, the J end lost 5 bases, and 14 bases lay between the germline ends. This CDR3 has 14 amino acids. This CDR3 is CASSSDLVLETQYF. The CDR3 region has the DNA TGTGCCAGCAGCTCCGACCTTGTCCTGGAGACCCAGTACTTC.